This T cell receptor beta chain originates from a study of graft-versus-host responses after intestinal transplantation. The CDR3 spans 13 residues. V dropped 3 bases and J dropped 7 bases, with 10 bases sitting between them. CDR1 KGHSH and CDR2 LQKENI come from the germline V gene. Points on this clone: Its antigen is unknown.

The assay was immunoSEQ multiplex PCR, and TCRdb's table has in-frame clones only and misses some. The sample lists about 90,000 clones; around 83% were seen once. The sequence was collected from a human donor who received an intestinal transplant. V gene TRBV18 combines with J gene TRBJ1-5; maybe TRBD1 (5 bases). The sequencing used unstimulated CD4+ T cells sorted from spleen or lymph node cells, collected before intestinal transplant. The CDR3 region is CASSPGGDQPQHF. The CDR3 DNA reads TGTGCCAGCTCACCGGGGGGGGACCAGCCCCAGCATTTT.